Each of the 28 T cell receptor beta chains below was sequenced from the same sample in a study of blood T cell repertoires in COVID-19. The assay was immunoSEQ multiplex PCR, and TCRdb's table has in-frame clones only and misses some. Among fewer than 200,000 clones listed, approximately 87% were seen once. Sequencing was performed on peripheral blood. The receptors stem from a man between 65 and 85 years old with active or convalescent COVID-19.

As DNA, the CDR3 is TGTGCCAGCAGCTTAGGACAGGGGGCAGGCGAAAAACTGTTTTTT. Its translation is CASSLGQGAGEKLFF. The chain employs TRBV7-9 and TRBJ1-4, with 10 nucleotides matching TRBD1. The CDR3 contains 15 residues. Trimming at V came to 1 base and at J to 8 bases, leaving 4 bases not matched to a gene. Germline V gives CDR1 SEHNR, CDR2 FQNEAQ (reference sequence). Looking up the rest from reference TRBV7-9 and TRBJ1-4 gives the full variable domain: DTGVSQNPRHKITKRGQNVTFRCDPISEHNRLYWYRQTLGQGPEFLTYFQNEAQLEKSRLLSDRFSAERPKGSFSTLEIQRTEQGDSAMYLCASSLGQGAGEKLFFGSGTQLSVL.

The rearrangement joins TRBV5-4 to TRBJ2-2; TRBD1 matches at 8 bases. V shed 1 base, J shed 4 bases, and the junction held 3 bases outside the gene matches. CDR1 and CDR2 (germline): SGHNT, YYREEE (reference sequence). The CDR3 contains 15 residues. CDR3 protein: CASSLSTGGTGELFF. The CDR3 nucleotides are TGTGCCAGCAGCTTGTCAACAGGGGGCACCGGGGAGCTGTTTTTT.

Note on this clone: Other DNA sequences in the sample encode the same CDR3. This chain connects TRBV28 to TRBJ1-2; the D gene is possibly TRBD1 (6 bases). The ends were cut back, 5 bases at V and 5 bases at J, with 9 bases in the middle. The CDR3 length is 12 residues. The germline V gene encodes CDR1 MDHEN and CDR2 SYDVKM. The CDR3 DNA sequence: TGTGCCAGCAGTCCCAGGGGATATGGCTACACCTTC. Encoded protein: CASSPRGYGYTF.

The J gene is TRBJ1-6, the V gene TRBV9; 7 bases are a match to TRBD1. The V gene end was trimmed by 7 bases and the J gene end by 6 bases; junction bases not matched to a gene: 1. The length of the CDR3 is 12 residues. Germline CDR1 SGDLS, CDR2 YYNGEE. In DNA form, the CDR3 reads TGTGCCAGCGGGGACAGTAATTCACCCCTCCACTTT. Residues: CASGDSNSPLHF. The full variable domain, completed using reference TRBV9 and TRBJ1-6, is DSGVTQTPKHLITATGQRVTLRCSPRSGDLSVYWYQQSLDQGLQFLIQYYNGEERAKGNILERFSAQQFPDLHSELNLSSLELGDSALYFCASGDSNSPLHFGNGTRLTVT.

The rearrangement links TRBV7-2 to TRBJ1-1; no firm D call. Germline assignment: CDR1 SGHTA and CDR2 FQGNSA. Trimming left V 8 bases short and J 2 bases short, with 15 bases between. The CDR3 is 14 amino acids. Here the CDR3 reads CASGVSTTNTEAFF. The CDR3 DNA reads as TGTGCCAGCGGAGTTTCAACAACTAACACTGAAGCTTTCTTT. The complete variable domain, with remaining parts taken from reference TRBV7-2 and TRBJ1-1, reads GAGVSQSPSNKVTEKGKDVELRCDPISGHTALYWYRQSLGQGLEFLIYFQGNSAPDKSGLPSDRFSAERTGGSVSTLTIQRTQQEDSAVYLCASGVSTTNTEAFFGQGTRLTVV.

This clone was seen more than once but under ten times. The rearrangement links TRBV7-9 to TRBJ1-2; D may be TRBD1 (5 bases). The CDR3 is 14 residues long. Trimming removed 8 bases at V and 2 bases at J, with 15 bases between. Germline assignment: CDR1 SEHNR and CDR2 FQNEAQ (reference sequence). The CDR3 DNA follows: TGTGCCAGCGCGCGGGGGGAAGGGAACTATGGCTACACCTTC. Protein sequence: CASARGEGNYGYTF.

In DNA, the CDR3 is TGTGCCAGCAGCAGATTGGACAGGGGAAGTGGCTACACCTTC. It is translated as CASSRLDRGSGYTF. This chain joins TRBV7-8 and TRBJ1-2, with 9 positions matching TRBD1. This CDR3 contains 14 residues. V shed 5 bases, J shed 7 bases, and the junction held 8 bases outside the gene matches. Germline V gene lookup returns CDR1 SGHVS and CDR2 FQNEAQ.

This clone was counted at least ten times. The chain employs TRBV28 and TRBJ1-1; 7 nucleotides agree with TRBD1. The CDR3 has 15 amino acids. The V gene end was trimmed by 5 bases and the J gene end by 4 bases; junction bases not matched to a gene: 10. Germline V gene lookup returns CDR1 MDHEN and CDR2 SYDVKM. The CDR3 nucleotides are TGTGCCAGCAGTCAGACAGGGATCGCGAGCACTGAAGCTTTCTTT. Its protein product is CASSQTGIASTEAFF.

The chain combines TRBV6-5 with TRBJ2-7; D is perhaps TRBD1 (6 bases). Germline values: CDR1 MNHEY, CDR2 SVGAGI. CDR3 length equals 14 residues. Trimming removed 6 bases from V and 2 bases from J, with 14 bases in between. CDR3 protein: CASRPGQLPYEQYF. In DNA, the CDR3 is TGTGCCAGCAGACCTGGACAGCTCCCCTACGAGCAGTACTTC.

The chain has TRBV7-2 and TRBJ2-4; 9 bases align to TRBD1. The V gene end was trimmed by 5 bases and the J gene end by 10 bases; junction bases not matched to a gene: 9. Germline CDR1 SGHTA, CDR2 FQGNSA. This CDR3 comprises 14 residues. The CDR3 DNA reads TGTGCCAGCAGCCAAGACAGGGGGAGTGAAATTCAGTACTTC. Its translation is CASSQDRGSEIQYF.

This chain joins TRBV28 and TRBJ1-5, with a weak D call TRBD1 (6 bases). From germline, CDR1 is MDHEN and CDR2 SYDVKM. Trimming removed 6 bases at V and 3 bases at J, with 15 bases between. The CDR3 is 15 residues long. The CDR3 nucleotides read TGTGCCAGCAGCGCGGGGGGGGCTGCCAATCAGCCCCAGCATTTT. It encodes CASSAGGAANQPQHF. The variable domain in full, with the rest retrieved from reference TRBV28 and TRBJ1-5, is DVKVTQSSRYLVKRTGEKVFLECVQDMDHENMFWYRQDPGLGLRLIYFSYDVKMKEKGDIPEGYSVSREKKERFSLILESASTNQTSMYLCASSAGGAANQPQHFGDGTRLSIL.

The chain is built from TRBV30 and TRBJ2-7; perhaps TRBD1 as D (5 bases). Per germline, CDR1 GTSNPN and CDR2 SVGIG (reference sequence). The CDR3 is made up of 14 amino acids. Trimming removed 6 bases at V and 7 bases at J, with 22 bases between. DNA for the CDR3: TGTGCCTGCACCAGGGCAGCCGGCTCCGGGGAGCAGTACTTC. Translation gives CACTRAAGSGEQYF.

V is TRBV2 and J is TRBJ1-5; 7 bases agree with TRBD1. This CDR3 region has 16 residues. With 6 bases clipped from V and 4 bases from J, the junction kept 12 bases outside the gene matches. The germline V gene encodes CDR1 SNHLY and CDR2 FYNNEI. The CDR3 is CASSALPPGQNQPQHF. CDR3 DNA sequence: TGTGCCAGCAGCGCACTTCCACCGGGACAGAATCAGCCCCAGCATTTT. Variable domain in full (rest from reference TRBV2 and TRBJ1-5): EPEVTQTPSHQVTQMGQEVILRCVPISNHLYFYWYRQILGQKVEFLVSFYNNEISEKSEIFDDQFSVERPDGSNFTLKIRSTKLEDSAMYFCASSALPPGQNQPQHFGDGTRLSIL.

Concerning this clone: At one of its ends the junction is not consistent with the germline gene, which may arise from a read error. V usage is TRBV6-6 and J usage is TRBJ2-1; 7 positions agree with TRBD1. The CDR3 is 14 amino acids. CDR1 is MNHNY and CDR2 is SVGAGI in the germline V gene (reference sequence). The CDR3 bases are TGTGCCAGCAATCGGGACAGCCTGTACATTGAGCAGTTCTTC. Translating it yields CASNRDSLYIEQFF.

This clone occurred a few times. CDR3 loop: CASSLLHSGERDEQFF. CDR3 nucleotides: TGTGCCAGCAGCTTATTGCATTCGGGAGAGAGGGATGAGCAGTTCTTC. The chain links TRBV7-9 to TRBJ2-1, with D perhaps TRBD2 (6 bases). The germline gives CDR1 SEHNR, CDR2 FQNEAQ (reference sequence). V was cut by 2 bases and J by 8 bases, with 19 bases left in between. The CDR3 has 16 amino acids.

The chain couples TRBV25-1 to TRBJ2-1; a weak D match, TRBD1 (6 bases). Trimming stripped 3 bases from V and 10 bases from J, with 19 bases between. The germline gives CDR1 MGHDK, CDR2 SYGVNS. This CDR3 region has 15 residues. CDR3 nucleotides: TGTGCCAGCAGTGACAAGGGGGTGGCTTTATGGGAGCAGTTCTTC. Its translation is CASSDKGVALWEQFF.

The CDR3 DNA sequence: TGTGCCAGCAGCCCCCCTTACATTCGGGCGGGAGGCTACACCTTC. Translating gives CASSPPYIRAGGYTF. The rearrangement uses TRBV7-8 and TRBJ1-2; D uncertain. Germline lookup yields CDR1 SGHVS and CDR2 FQNEAQ. Trimming removed 5 bases from V and 8 bases from J, with 21 bases in between. There are 15 residues in the CDR3.

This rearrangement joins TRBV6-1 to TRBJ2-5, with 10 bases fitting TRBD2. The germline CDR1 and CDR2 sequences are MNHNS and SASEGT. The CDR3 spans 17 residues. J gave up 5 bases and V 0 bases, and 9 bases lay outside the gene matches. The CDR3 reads CASSEAFSGGAGETQYF. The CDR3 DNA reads TGTGCCAGCAGTGAAGCTTTCAGCGGGGGGGCGGGCGAGACCCAGTACTTC.

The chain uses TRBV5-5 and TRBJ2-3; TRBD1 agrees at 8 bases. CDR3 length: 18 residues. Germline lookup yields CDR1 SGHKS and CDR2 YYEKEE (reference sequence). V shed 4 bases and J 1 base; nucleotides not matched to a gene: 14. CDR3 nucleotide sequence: TGTGCCAGCAGCAGTATAAGGGGACAGGCCTATGGCACAGATACGCAGTATTTT. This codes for CASSSIRGQAYGTDTQYF.

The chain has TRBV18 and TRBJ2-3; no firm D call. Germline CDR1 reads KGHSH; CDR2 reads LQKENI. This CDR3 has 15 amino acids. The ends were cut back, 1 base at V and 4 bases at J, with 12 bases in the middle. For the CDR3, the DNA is TGTGCCAGCTCACCACAGGCAGCGAAGGCAGATACGCAGTATTTT. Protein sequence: CASSPQAAKADTQYF.

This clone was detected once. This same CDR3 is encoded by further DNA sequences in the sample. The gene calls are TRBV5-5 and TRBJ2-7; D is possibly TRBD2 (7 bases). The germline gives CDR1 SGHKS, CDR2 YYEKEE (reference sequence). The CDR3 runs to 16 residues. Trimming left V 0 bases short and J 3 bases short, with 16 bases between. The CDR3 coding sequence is TGTGCCAGCAGCTTGGGAGGGACGGGGGGCTACTACGAGCAGTACTTC. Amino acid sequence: CASSLGGTGGYYEQYF.

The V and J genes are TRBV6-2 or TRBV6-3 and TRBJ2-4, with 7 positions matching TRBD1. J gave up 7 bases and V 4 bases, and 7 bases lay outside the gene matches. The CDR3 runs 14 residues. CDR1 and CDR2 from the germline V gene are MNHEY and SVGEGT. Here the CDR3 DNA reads TGTGCCAGCAGTTCTGTCGACAGGGAGAACATTCAGTACTTC. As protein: CASSSVDRENIQYF.

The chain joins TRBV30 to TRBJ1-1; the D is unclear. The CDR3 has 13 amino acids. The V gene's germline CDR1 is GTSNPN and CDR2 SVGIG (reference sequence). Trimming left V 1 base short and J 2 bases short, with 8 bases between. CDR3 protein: CAWSGGSNTEAFF. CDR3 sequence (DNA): TGTGCCTGGAGTGGAGGGAGTAACACTGAAGCTTTCTTT.

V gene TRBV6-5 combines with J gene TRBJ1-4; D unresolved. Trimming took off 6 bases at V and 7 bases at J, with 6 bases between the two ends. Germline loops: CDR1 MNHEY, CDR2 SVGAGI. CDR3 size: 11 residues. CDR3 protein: CASSHGEKLFF. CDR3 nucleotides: TGTGCCAGCAGCCACGGTGAAAAACTGTTTTTT.

The CDR3 nucleotides are TGTGCCAGCACCGTGCAGGGGGTTCACACTGAAGCTTTCTTT. Protein sequence: CASTVQGVHTEAFF. The genes are TRBV6-6 and TRBJ1-1; 7 positions agree with TRBD1. This CDR3 region has 14 residues. With V trimmed by 7 bases and J by 3 bases, 8 bases remained unmatched. Germline V lookup: CDR1 MNHNY, CDR2 SVGAGI (reference sequence).

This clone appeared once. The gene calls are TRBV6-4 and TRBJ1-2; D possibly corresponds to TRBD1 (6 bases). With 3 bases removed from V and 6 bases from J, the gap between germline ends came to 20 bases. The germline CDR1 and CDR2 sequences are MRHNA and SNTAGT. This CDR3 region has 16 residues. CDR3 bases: TGTGCCAGCAGTGAAGGCACAGGGTTTCTCGGTGATGGCTACACCTTC. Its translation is CASSEGTGFLGDGYTF.

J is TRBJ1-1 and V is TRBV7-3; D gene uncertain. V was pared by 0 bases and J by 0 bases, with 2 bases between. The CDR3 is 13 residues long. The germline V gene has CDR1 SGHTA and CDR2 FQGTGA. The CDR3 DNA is TGTGCCAGCAGCTTAACCGTGAACACTGAAGCTTTCTTT. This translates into CASSLTVNTEAFF.

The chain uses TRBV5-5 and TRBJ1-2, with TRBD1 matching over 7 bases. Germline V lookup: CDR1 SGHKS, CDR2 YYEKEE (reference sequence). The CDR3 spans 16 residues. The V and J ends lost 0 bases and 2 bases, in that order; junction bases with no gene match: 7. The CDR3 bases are TGTGCCAGCAGCTTGGTAGGGACAGTGAGCAACTATGGCTACACCTTC. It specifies CASSLVGTVSNYGYTF.